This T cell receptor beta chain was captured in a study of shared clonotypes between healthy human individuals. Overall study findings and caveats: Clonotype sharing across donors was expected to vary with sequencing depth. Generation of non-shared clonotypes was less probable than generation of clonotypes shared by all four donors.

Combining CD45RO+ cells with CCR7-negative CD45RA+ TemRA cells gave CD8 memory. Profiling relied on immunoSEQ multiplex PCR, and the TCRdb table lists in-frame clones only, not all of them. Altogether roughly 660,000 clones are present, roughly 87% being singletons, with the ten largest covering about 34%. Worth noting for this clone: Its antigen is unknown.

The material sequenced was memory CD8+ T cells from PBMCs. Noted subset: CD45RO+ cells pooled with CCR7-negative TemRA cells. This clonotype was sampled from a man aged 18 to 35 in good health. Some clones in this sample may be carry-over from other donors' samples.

CDR3: CASRWGRGGEGTYEQYF. The CDR3 coding sequence is TGTGCCAGCAGGTGGGGTCGGGGAGGAGAGGGGACCTACGAGCAGTACTTC. The chain combines TRBV28 with TRBJ2-7; D is perhaps TRBD2 (6 bases). This CDR3 is built from 17 residues. V dropped 6 bases and J dropped 2 bases, with 23 bases sitting between them. The germline V gene has CDR1 MDHEN and CDR2 SYDVKM.